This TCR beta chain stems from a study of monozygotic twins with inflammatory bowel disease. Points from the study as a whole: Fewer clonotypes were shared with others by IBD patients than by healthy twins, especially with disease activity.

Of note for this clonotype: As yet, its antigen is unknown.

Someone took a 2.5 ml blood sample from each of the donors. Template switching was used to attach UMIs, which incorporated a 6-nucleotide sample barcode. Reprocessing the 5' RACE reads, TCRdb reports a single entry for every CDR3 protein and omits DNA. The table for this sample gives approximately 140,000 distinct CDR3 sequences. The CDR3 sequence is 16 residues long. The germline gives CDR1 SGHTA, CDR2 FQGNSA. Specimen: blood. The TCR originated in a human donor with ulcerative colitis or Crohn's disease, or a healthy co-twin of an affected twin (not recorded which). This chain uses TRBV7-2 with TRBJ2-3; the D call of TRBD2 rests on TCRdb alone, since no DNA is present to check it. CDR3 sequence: CASSPSRVGNTDTQYF. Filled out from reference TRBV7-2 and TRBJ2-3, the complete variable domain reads GAGVSQSPSNKVTEKGKDVELRCDPISGHTALYWYRQSLGQGLEFLIYFQGNSAPDKSGLPSDRFSAERTGGSVSTLTIQRTQQEDSAVYLCASSPSRVGNTDTQYFGPGTRLTVL.